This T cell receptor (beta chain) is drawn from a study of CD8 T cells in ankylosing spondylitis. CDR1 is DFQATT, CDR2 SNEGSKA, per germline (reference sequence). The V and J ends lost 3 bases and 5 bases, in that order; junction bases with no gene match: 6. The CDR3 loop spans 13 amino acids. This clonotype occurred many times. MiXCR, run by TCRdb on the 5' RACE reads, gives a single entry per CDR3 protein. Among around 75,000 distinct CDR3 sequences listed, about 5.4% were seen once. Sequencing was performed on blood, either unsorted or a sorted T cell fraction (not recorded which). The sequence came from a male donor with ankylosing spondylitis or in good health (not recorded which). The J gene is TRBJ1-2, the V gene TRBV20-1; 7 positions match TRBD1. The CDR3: CSASRTGHYGYTF. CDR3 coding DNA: TGCAGTGCTAGCCGGACAGGACATTATGGCTACACCTTC.